A selection of T cell receptor beta chains follows, all from one sample in a study of blood T cell repertoires in COVID-19. Produced via immunoSEQ multiplex PCR; TCRdb's table is partial and in-frame only. The sample has approximately 170,000 clones; 80% to 90% are singletons. Sequencing was done on a sample of PBMCs or T cells enriched from blood (not recorded which). The receptors stem from a woman in her 50s in a cohort exposed to, infected with or recovered from COVID-19 (not recorded which). Both conserved end residues are part of each CDR3. D genes are given only for firm matches. Expanded clones are given a class, and other clones once, few, many or no size at all.

CDR3 length | clone size | J gene | V gene | D gene | CDR3 protein | CDR3 DNA
14 | NA | TRBJ1-2 | TRBV9 | NA | CASSVGGDLNGYTF | TGTGCCAGCAGCGTAGGGGGGGACCTCAATGGCTACACCTTC
13 | once | TRBJ1-2 | TRBV29-1 | NA | CSVETQPIYGYTF | TGCAGCGTTGAAACCCAACCTATCTATGGCTACACCTTC
19 | NA | TRBJ2-7 | TRBV7-6 | TRBD2 | CASSLESLMRGSRSYEQYF | TGTGCCAGCAGCTTAGAGTCATTAATGCGCGGGAGCCGCTCGTACGAGCAGTACTTC
18 | NA | TRBJ1-5 | TRBV28 | TRBD1 | CASSARDRGKRSNQPQHF | TGTGCCAGCAGTGCCCGAGACAGGGGGAAGAGGAGCAATCAGCCCCAGCATTTT
16 | NA | TRBJ2-5 | TRBV28 | TRBD1 | CASSTDRGLGKETQYF | TGTGCCAGCAGTACGGACAGGGGGCTGGGGAAAGAGACCCAGTACTTC
15 | NA | TRBJ2-3 | TRBV2 | TRBD2 | CASSESASGRDTQYF | TGTGCCAGCAGTGAATCGGCTAGCGGGAGGGATACGCAGTATTTT
15 | NA | TRBJ1-3 | TRBV9 | TRBD1 | CASSAQQGLGNTIYF | TGTGCCAGCAGCGCCCAACAGGGGCTTGGAAACACCATATATTTT
15 | NA | TRBJ2-5 | TRBV19 | TRBD2 | CASQRGTSGQETQYF | TGTGCCAGCCAAAGAGGGACTAGCGGCCAAGAGACCCAGTACTTC
15 | NA | TRBJ1-4 | TRBV28 | TRBD1 | CASGGTASTNEKLFF | TGTGCCAGCGGGGGGACAGCCTCAACTAATGAAAAACTGTTTTTT
16 | NA | TRBJ2-3 | TRBV7-2 | TRBD2 | CASSSGAGGSTDTQYF | TGTGCCAGCAGCTCAGGGGCGGGGGGAAGCACAGATACGCAGTATTTT
14 | NA | TRBJ2-7 | TRBV9 | NA | CASSGGTPPYEQYF | TGTGCCAGCAGCGGAGGGACTCCTCCCTACGAGCAGTACTTC
17 | few | TRBJ2-5 | TRBV11-2 | TRBD2 | CASSLDLAGGPKETQYF | TGTGCCAGCAGCTTAGATCTAGCGGGGGGGCCGAAAGAGACCCAGTACTTC
15 | NA | TRBJ1-5 | TRBV21-1 | NA | CASSKVERVAQPQHF | TGTGCCAGCAGCAAAGTTGAGAGGGTAGCACAGCCCCAGCATTTT
12 | NA | TRBJ1-2 | TRBV28 | NA | CASSLAPYGYTF | TGTGCCAGCAGTTTGGCCCCCTATGGCTACACCTTC
13 | NA | TRBJ2-1 | TRBV19 | TRBD2 | CASSMMSGREQFF | TGTGCCAGTAGTATGATGAGCGGGAGGGAGCAGTTCTTC
13 | few | TRBJ1-2 | TRBV21-1 | NA | CASTRVRVNGYTF | TGTGCCAGCACCAGGGTCAGGGTGAATGGCTACACCTTC
15 | NA | TRBJ1-6 | TRBV6-1 | TRBD1 | CASSDRQGENSPLHF | TGTGCCAGCAGTGATAGACAGGGCGAAAATTCACCCCTCCACTTT